This is a list of T cell receptor beta chains from one sample in a study of blood T cell repertoires in COVID-19. Measured with immunoSEQ multiplex PCR; TCRdb has only the in-frame clones, and not every one. In the table there are roughly 290,000 clones, around 85% of which are singletons. Sample: peripheral blood. The receptor set was obtained from a woman aged 25-40 years who had recovered from COVID-19. Each CDR3 is given with its conserved first and last residue. The D gene is left open where the match is weak. Size is stated for part of the rows, as once, few or many counts, or as a class when the clone is expanded.

abundance	d_gene	j_gene	v_gene	CDR3nt	CDR3aa
-	TRBD1	TRBJ2-5	TRBV5-4	TGTGCCAGCAGCGCCGGGACAGGGTACCAAGAGACCCAGTACTTC	CASSAGTGYQETQYF
-	TRBD2	TRBJ2-7	TRBV4-1	TGCGCCAGCAGCCAACCCGGGGAGGGGTTTTACGAGCAGTACTTC	CASSQPGEGFYEQYF
-	TRBD2	TRBJ2-2	TRBV19	TGTGCCAGTAGTATTAAGGGGACTACCACCGGGGAGCTGTTTTTT	CASSIKGTTTGELFF
-	-	TRBJ1-5	TRBV5-6	TGTGCCAGCAGCTTTCTCAATCAGCCCCAGCATTTT	CASSFLNQPQHF
once	TRBD2	TRBJ2-7	TRBV6-4	TGTGCCAGCAGTGAGGGACCGGGGGGCTACGAGCAGTACTTC	CASSEGPGGYEQYF
-	-	TRBJ2-7	TRBV20-1	TGCAGTGCTAGAAGCGGCGACGAGCAGTACTTC	CSARSGDEQYF
-	-	TRBJ2-7	TRBV6-2/TRBV6-3	TGTGCCAGCAGTTACCCTAGCGACGAGCAGTACTTC	CASSYPSDEQYF
-	-	TRBJ1-6	TRBV9	TGTGCCAGCAGCGTGGGGGGGCTGAATAATTCACCCCTCCACTTT	CASSVGGLNNSPLHF
-	-	TRBJ2-7	TRBV7-8	TGTGCCAGCAGCTTATACGGGGAGGCCGAGCAGTACTTC	CASSLYGEAEQYF
-	TRBD1	TRBJ2-1	TRBV14	TGTGCCAGCAGCGAGTTCTTTGGACAGGGTCAGAATGAGCAGTTCTTC	CASSEFFGQGQNEQFF
-	-	TRBJ1-6	TRBV10-3	TGTGCCATCAGTGATAGACAGCCGAATTCACCCCTCCACTTT	CAISDRQPNSPLHF